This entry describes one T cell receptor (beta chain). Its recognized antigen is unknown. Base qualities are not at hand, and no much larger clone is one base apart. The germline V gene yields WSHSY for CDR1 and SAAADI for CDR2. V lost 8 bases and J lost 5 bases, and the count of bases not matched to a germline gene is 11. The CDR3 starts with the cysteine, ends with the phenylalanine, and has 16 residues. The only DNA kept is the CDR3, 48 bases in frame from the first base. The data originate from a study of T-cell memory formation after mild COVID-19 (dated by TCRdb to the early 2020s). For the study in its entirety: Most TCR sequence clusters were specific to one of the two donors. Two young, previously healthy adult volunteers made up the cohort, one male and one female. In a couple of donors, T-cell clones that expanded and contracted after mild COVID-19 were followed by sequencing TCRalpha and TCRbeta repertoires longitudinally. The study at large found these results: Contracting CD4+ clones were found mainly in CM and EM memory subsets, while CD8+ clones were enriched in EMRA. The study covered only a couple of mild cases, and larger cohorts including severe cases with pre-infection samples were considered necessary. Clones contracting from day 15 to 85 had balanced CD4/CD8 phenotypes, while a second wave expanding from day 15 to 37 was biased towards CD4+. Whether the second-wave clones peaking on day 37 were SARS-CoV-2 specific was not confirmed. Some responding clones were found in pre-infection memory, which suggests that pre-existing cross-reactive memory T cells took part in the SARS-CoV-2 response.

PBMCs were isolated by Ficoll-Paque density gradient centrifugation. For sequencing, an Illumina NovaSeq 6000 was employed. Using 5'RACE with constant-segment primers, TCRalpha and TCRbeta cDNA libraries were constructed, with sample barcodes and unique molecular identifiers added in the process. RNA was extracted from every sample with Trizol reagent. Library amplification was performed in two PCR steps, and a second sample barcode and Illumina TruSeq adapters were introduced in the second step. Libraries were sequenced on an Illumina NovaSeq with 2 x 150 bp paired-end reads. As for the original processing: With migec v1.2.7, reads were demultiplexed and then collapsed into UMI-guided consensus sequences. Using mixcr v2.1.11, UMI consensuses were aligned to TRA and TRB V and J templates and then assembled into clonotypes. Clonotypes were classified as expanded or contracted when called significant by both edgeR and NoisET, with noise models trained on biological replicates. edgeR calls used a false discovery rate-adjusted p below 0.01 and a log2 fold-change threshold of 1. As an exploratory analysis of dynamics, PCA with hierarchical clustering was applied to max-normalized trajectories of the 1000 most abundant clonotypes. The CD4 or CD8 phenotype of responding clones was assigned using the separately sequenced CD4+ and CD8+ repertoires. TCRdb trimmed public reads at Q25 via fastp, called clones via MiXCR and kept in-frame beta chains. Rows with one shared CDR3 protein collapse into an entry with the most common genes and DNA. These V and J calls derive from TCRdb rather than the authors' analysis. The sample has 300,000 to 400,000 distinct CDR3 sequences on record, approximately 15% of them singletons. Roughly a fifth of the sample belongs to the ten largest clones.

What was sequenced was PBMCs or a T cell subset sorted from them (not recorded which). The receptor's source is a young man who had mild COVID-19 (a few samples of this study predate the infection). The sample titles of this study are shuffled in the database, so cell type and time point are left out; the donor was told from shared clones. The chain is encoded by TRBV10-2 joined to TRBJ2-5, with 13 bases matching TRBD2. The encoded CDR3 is CASSGLAGDAWETQYF. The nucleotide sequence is TGCGCCAGCTCAGGACTAGCGGGGGATGCGTGGGAGACCCAGTACTTC.